The clone carrying this T cell receptor (beta chain) appeared a few times. Its antigen is as yet unknown. Germline lookup yields CDR1 SGHRS and CDR2 YFSETQ. Germline trimming cut 4 bases from V and 3 bases from J; bases unmatched to any gene: 8. This CDR3 is built from 15 residues. This sample is part of a study of identical twins. Study-level results: Out-of-frame alpha sequences common to twins exhibited a surplus of low generation probability. Beta out-of-frame sequences showed weaker excess twin sharing.

TCRdb re-called the 5' RACE reads through MiXCR, storing one row per CDR3 protein. This table has 600,000 to 700,000 distinct CDR3 sequences, around 20% appearing once. The data also belong to a second study, concerning T cells expressing NK-cell markers. That paper adds: Seven sequenced donors out of eight were HCMV-seropositive, one seronegative. In several donors, dominant clonotypes made up about 25-60.1% of CD3+CD56-NKG2C+ cells.

This clonotype was sampled from a young woman in good health. V and J are TRBV5-1 and TRBJ2-5, with 8 bases fitting TRBD1. Specimen: PBMCs. This CDR3 reads CASSMKGQGEETQYF. The CDR3 DNA reads as TGCGCCAGCAGCATGAAAGGACAGGGCGAAGAGACCCAGTACTTC.